This T cell receptor (beta chain) was sequenced during a study of cytomegalovirus exposure and HLA in healthy donors (dated by TCRdb to between 2016 and 2019). Regarding the research as a whole: An earlier analysis of several hundred of the donors reported 276 Gb of sequence data and 117 million unique TCR beta sequences obtained from some 200 million T cells. About 280 gigabases of sequencing data and 91 million or so unique TCR sequences made up an early release that covered 500 to 650 HLA-typed donors. On average, roughly 250,000 unique TCR beta nucleotide sequences were sequenced per donor among a few hundred genotyped donors of the cohort, with 15% to 20% of those sequences being non-productive. The study profiled the T cell repertoires of fewer than 850 subjects by immunosequencing and related them to cytomegalovirus serostatus. To predict cytomegalovirus infection status, the study combined high-throughput TCR immunosequencing, statistical association of individual TCRs with disease status, and machine learning. The aim of the study was to test whether cataloging public T cell receptors could identify signatures of past pathogen exposure. A later genetic analysis used genome-wide SNP genotypes for about 65% of the roughly 700 donors, treating that subset as a discovery cohort. The number of donors typed differed by locus, with roughly 620-630 for A, B, C, DRB1 and DQB1, around 500 for DQA1, 606 for DPA1, and over 400 for DPB1. All discovery cohort repertoires had been generated on a single sequencing platform. A later analysis re-analyzed previously published TCR beta repertoires from 666 donors and added high-resolution HLA genotyping to study TCR occurrence patterns. An earlier analysis of approximately 580 of the donors used high-throughput TCR beta sequencing to judge whether each TCR beta V gene segment behaved as functional or pseudogenic. Four to six DR-DQ haplotypes were handled as single units for association and clustering, since linkage in the cohort was strong. Class I and class II HLA loci were covered by the typing at four-digit resolution. Among the roughly 400 genotyped donors, approximately 77% belonged to the genetic ancestry cluster associated with self-reported Caucasian donors. Along with the roughly 670-subject first cohort, a separate validation cohort of over a hundred different subjects was used. Alongside the repertoire data, information on donor age, sex, ethnicity and CMV serostatus was compiled. In the later analysis, no new phenotypic data were used to find candidate immune exposures; instead, reliance was placed on TCR beta sequences and their occurrence across donors.

The full study reports these points: It was suggested by the authors that the approach could potentially be generalized to other disease states and immunological phenotypes. An association between a missense DCLRE1C variant and V-gene and J-gene trimming of TCR beta chains was found in a later genetic analysis and replicated in an independent cohort. In an earlier analysis of 500 to 650 of the donors, most TCR beta V segments appeared in productive rearrangements about 90% or about 30% of the time, broadly matching IMGT annotations. The 87-base-pair reads could not distinguish some IMGT-functional V segments, including TRBV6-2 and TRBV6-3, so those segments were excluded. A further reported finding was that TCR beta sequences accurately predicted the HLA-A and HLA-B alleles for most subjects in the first cohort. Because HLA typing was unavailable for some donors at each locus, only the typed subset was used in association tests. In this cohort, only TCR beta chains were sequenced, and detectable features were limited by the absence of alpha or paired-chain data. Most TCR sequences were seen in very few donors, while some public TCRs were found in many individuals. Sequencing depth was assumed to be roughly uniform across donors in the presence/absence analyses, though that assumption may not hold. In a later analysis, TCR association rates were found to vary across HLA loci, with the most associated TCRs seen for DRB1 alleles and the fewest for HLA-C alleles. A group of highly shared sequence variants was considered likely to be a technical artifact of the sequencing pipeline. In a later genetic analysis, fewer N-insertions in productive TCRs were reported among donors in an Asian-associated ancestry cluster than the roughly 670-donor mean. The classifier was reported to diagnose cytomegalovirus status with high specificity and sensitivity in both the original and validation cohorts. According to a later analysis, parvovirus B19, influenza, CMV and Epstein-Barr virus appeared linked to several top co-occurrence clusters. The earlier analysis of 587 of the donors excluded over 15 rarely observed V segments, including chromosome 9 orphons, because counts were too low. A total of fewer than 200 TCR beta chains were listed by the study as associated with cytomegalovirus. Immune exposure information for the cohort was limited to CMV serostatus. At a false discovery rate of 0.05, a later analysis linked roughly 17,000 TCR beta sequences to specific HLA alleles. Linkage disequilibrium might explain the correlated functional status among segregating V segments, but an unknown experimental factor could not be excluded. A later analysis found that HLA-associated TCR beta chains were more clonally expanded and had lower generation probabilities than equally common non-associated chains. In a later analysis, most CMV-associated TCR beta chains were found to appear HLA-restricted, with HLA associations seemingly driven largely by CMV exposure. A few of the identified cytomegalovirus-associated TCR beta chains were confirmed in vitro to be specific for cytomegalovirus antigens. Assigning TCR associations to individual alleles was difficult when HLA alleles, especially DR and DQ, strongly co-occurred.

The CDR3 has 14 amino acids, counting the end cysteine and phenylalanine. Only CDR3 DNA remains: 42 bases, in frame from the first base. V is clipped by 6 bases and J by 3 bases, and the sequence between their germline boundaries is 12 bases long. Reading the germline V gene gives CDR1 MRHNA and CDR2 SNTAGT. Details on this clone: This clone's antigen is unknown. One base away there is no much larger clone; base qualities are not given.

The protocol used for the library was the immunoSEQ multiplex PCR assay. For the multiplex PCR, a mixture combining 60 forward primers for TCR Vbeta segments and 13 reverse primers for TCR Jbeta segments was used. A multiplex PCR assay on genomic DNA amplified the CDR3 region of rearranged TCR beta genes. Amplified TCR beta libraries were sequenced as 87-base-pair reads on the Illumina HiSeq System. Per the original workflow: In a later analysis, approximately 74 million unique TCR beta chains were counted across the 500 to 850 repertoires, and around 11 million of these chains were shared by at least two donors. To remove PCR and sequencing errors, raw reads were error-corrected and collapsed into unique sequences using a nearest-neighbor algorithm that merged closely related sequences. Alignment of CDR3 sequences to IMGT reference sequences was used to assign V, D and J gene segments. For a sequence to be retained, a match of at least six nucleotides was required to both a V gene segment and a J gene segment. Rearrangements were classified as productive when the CDR3 lacked stop codons and remained in frame with V and J, and all other rearrangements were classified as non-productive. CDR3 was defined by IMGT convention, running from the second conserved V-encoded cysteine to the conserved J-encoded phenylalanine. In an earlier analysis of roughly 610 of the donors, sequences lacking an unambiguous match to a single V gene segment were excluded. In an earlier analysis of several hundred of the donors, V segments were called functional above 56.7% productive rearrangements and were called segregating when the between-donor standard deviation exceeded 5%. A statistical classification framework was developed to diagnose cytomegalovirus status using the catalog of TCR beta chain sequences. A later analysis assigned V and J genes by comparing TCR nucleotide sequences with IMGT/GENE-DB human TR gene sequences. Using the TCRdist pipeline, a later analysis assigned CDR3 sequences along with most-parsimonious VDJ recombination scenarios. A later analysis defined each TCR beta chain by its CDR3 amino acid sequence plus V-gene family, and excluded reads lacking a unique V-gene family. To address suspected cross-contamination and a sequencing artifact, a later analysis removed roughly 580 highly shared, low-generation-probability nucleotide sequences. In a later analysis, a clonal expansion index for each public chain was calculated from normalized within-repertoire ranks of inferred template counts. In a later analysis, generation probabilities were computed using a VDJ recombination model fitted to out-of-frame rearrangements, and the results were checked against IGoR. In a later analysis, TCR-TCR, TCR-HLA and TCR-CMV co-occurrence was scored with hypergeometric tests, and a repertoire-size bias correction was applied to TCR pairs. False discovery rates were estimated in a later analysis by permuting HLA or CMV assignments 20 times. A later analysis grouped co-occurring TCRs with DBSCAN, adding TCRdist sequence similarity when clustering within HLA-allele-positive subsets. Repertoires with fewer than 30,000 or more than 120,000 public chains were left out of co-occurrence clustering, as were about 5 repertoires with anomalous nucleotide sharing. In its TCRdb copy, this immuneACCESS table keeps in-frame sequences only and misses some clones. Where compared with another copy, unresolved V genes explain less than half of these, and the others have no known cause. D and trimming were read from the DNA, whereas the V and J calls and clone size are those reported in that table. The sample table records some 150,000 clones; more than 70% of these occur just once. The ten largest clones capture roughly 1.8% of the sample.

In total, 500 to 700 healthy bone marrow donors made up the cohort. All cohort members were sampled while nominally healthy, although unrecorded immune exposures were likely present. The donor was CMV seronegative and belonged to the group of under 400 seronegative cohort members. Each donor provided a peripheral blood sample, and peripheral blood mononuclear cells were used for TCR beta sequencing. Genomic DNA was extracted from the blood cell samples with the Qiagen DNeasy Blood Extraction Kit. The receptor comes from a woman aged 40 to 55 in good health and CMV-seronegative. The sample taken for sequencing was PBMCs. Rearrangement joined TRBV6-4 to TRBJ1-5; the D gene is not confidently resolved. The CDR3 in this case is CASSVDGDNQPQHF. At the DNA level, the sequence is TGTGCCAGCAGCGTCGACGGAGACAATCAGCCCCAGCATTTT.